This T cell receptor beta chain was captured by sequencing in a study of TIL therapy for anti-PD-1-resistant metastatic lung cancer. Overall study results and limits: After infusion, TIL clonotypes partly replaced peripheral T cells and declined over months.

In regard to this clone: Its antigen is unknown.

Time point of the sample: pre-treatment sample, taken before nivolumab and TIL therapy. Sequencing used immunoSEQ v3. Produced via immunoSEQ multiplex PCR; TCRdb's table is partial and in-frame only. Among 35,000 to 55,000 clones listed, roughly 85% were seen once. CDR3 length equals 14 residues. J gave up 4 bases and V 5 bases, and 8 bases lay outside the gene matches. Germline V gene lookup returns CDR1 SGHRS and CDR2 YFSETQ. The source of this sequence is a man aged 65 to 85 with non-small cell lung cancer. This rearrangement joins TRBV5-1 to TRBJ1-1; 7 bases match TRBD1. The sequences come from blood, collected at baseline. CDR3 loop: CASRSGGGATEAFF. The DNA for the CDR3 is TGCGCCAGCAGATCTGGAGGGGGCGCCACTGAAGCTTTCTTT.